This T cell receptor (beta chain) was sequenced for a study of regulatory T cells in long-lasting Graves disease. Documented time point: newly diagnosed GD, antithyroid drugs for less than 3 months. The TCR library was made from RNA that had been extracted from PBMCs in TRIzol. Building of the TCR beta libraries involved iRepertoire HTBI primers and Arm-PCR of CDR3 regions. TCRdb used MiXCR to reprocess the multiplex PCR reads, holding one entry per CDR3 protein. The data hold about 540,000 distinct CDR3 sequences, with roughly 14% observed a single time. Germline loops: CDR1 SGHAT, CDR2 FQNNGV. The CDR3 extends over 17 amino acids. Worth noting for this clonotype: A single base is all that separates this from a far larger clone, so a read error is likely.

These sequences were also reported in another study, on T cells in Graves' hyperthyroidism and ophthalmopathy. That report adds: Hyperthyroidism patients were newly diagnosed, had disease duration under 2 months, and were aged 18 to 65 years. HTBI primers were employed in a first-round RT-PCR of the TCR CDR3.

Sequences were derived from peripheral blood mononuclear cells (PBMCs), sampled at new diagnosis, from a patient treated with antithyroid drugs. The sequence came from a man younger than 40 with Graves disease. This rearrangement joins TRBV11-2 to TRBJ1-4; tentative D call: TRBD1 (5 bases). In DNA, the CDR3 is TGTGCCAGCAAATTAGGAGACAGAGCTATACCTAATGAAGAACTGTTTTTT. Translated, it gives CASKLGDRAIPNEELFF. The whole variable domain, remainder taken from reference TRBV11-2 and TRBJ1-4, is EAGVAQSPRYKIIEKRQSVAFWCNPISGHATLYWYQQILGQGPKLLIQFQNNGVVDDSQLPKDRFSAERLKGVDSTLKIQPAKLEDSAVYLCASKLGDRAIPNEELFFGSGTQLSVL.